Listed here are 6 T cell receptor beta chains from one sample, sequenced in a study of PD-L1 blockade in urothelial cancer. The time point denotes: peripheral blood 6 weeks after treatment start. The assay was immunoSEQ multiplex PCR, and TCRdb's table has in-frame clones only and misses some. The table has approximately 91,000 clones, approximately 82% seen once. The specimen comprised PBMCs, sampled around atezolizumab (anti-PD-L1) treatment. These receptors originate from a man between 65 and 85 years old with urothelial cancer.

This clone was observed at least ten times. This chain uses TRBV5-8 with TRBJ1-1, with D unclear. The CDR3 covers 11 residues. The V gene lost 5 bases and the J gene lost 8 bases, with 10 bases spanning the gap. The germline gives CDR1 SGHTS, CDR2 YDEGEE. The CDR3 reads CASRPGREAFF. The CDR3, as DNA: TGTGCCAGCAGACCGGGTAGGGAAGCTTTCTTT.

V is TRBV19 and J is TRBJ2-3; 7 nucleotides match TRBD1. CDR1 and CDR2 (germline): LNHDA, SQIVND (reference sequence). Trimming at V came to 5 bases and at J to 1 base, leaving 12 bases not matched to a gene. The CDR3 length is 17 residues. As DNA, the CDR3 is TGTGCCAGTAGTCCCGAGAACGACAGGGCCCGCACAGATACGCAGTATTTT. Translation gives CASSPENDRARTDTQYF.

In DNA form, the CDR3 reads TGTGCCAGCAGCCAAGGACAGGGCAGAACTAATGAAAAACTGTTTTTT. Translating it yields CASSQGQGRTNEKLFF. The rearrangement links TRBV5-8 to TRBJ1-4, with TRBD1 identical over 8 bases. CDR3 length equals 16 residues. Losses at the gene ends were 4 bases for V and 1 base for J; bases not matched to a gene: 6. Germline loops: CDR1 SGHTS, CDR2 YDEGEE.

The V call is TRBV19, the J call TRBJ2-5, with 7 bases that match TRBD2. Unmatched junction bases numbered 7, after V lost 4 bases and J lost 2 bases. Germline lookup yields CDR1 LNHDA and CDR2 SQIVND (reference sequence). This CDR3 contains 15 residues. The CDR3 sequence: CASSNAGVGQETQYF. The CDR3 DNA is TGTGCCAGTAGTAACGCGGGAGTGGGGCAAGAGACCCAGTACTTC.

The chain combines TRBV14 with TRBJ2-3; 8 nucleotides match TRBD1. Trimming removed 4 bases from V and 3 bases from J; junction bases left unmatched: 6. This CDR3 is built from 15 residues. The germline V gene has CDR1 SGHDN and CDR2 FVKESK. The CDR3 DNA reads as TGTGCCAGCAGCCTTAGGACAGGGAATACAGATACGCAGTATTTT. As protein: CASSLRTGNTDTQYF.

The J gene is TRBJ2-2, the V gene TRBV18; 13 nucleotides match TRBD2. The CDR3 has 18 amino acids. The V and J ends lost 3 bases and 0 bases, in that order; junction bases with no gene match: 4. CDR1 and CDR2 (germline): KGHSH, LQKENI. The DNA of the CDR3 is TGTGCCAGCTCACCGCTAGGACTAGCGGGAGCGAACACCGGGGAGCTGTTTTTT. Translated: CASSPLGLAGANTGELFF.